This TCR beta chain derives from a study of blood T cell repertoires in COVID-19. Study background: Specimens from acute and convalescent COVID-19 originated in the United States, Italy and Spain. The cDNA or gDNA used as material had been derived from T cells, B-cell-depleted T cells, or PBMCs.

V lost 2 bases and J 7 bases, leaving 18 bases between the germline ends. Germline V gives CDR1 KGHSH, CDR2 LQKENI. The CDR3 is 15 residues long. One Seattle source followed patients from active infection through their disease course. Source study methods: Nucleated cell number was recorded as an estimate derived from reference gene primer amplification. Profiled with immunoSEQ multiplex PCR; TCRdb holds only in-frame clones, not every one. V and J calls and clone size are as listed in that table; D and trimming were resolved from the DNA. The sample holds 450,000 or so clones, about 87% seen once. This TCR derives from a man aged 18 to 30 with COVID-19, enrolled during active disease. Material: peripheral blood. The chain uses TRBV18 and TRBJ2-7; maybe TRBD2 (6 bases). CDR3 nucleotide sequence: TGTGCCAGCTCACCATCATCCGGGAGTGGGGGGGAGCAGTACTTC. Translating gives CASSPSSGSGGEQYF.